This T cell receptor (beta chain) was obtained from a study of T cell repertoires in ileal Crohn's disease. Study information: Postoperative therapy was given to about half: fewer than 14 thiopurines, some 18 anti-TNF agents. Whole-study results and caveats: The median delay to postoperative endoscopy was approximately seven months. Active smokers at surgery had more clonal expansions than non-smokers.

The time point denotes: neoterminal ileum biopsy at postoperative endoscopy, about 6 months after surgery. Each sample's TCRB immunosequencing used around 510 nanograms of biopsy DNA. The assay was immunoSEQ multiplex PCR, and TCRdb's table has in-frame clones only and misses some. The table records about 9,400 clones, around 80% of them present only once. A few counts support this clone. Its antigen remains unknown. The CDR3 spans 12 residues. Sequenced input: ileal tissue. This sequence originates from an adult with Crohn's disease. The chain employs TRBV21-1 and TRBJ1-2; TRBD1, the table's D call, lacks a check against the DNA. TRBV21-1 is termed a pseudogene. CDR3 DNA: TGTGCCAGAAAACAGGGTCTTTGCGGCTACACCTTC. Its protein is CARKQGLCGYTF.